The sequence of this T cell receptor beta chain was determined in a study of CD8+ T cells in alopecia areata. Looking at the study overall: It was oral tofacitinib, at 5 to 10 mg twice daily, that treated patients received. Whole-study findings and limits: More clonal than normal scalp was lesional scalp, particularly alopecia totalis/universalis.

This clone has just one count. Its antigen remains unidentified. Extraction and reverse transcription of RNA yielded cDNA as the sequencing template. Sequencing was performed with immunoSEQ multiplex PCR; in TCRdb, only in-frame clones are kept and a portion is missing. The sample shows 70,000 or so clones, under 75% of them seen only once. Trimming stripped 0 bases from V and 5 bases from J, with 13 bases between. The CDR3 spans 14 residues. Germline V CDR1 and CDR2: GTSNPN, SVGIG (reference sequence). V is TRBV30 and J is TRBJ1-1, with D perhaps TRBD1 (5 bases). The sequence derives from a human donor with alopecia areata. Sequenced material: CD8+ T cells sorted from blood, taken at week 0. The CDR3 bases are TGTGCCTGGAGTGTTACTGGTGGGGGGACTGAAGCTTTCTTT. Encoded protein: CAWSVTGGGTEAFF.